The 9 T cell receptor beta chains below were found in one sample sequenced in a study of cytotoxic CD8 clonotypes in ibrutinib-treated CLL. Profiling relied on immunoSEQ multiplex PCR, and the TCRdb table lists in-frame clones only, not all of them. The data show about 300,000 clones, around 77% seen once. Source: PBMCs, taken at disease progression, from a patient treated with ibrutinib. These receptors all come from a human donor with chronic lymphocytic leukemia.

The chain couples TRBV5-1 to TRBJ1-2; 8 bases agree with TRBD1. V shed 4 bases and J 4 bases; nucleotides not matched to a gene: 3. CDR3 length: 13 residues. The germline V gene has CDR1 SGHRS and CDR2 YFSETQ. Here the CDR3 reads CASSSGQGYGYTF. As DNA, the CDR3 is TGCGCCAGCAGCAGCGGACAGGGCTATGGCTACACCTTC.

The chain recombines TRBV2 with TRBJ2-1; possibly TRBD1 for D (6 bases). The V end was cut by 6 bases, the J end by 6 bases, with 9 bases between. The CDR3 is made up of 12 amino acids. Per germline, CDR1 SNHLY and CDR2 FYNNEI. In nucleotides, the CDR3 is TGTGCCAGCAGAGCGGACAGCAATGAGCAGTTCTTC. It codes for CASRADSNEQFF. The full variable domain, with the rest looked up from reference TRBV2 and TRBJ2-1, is EPEVTQTPSHQVTQMGQEVILRCVPISNHLYFYWYRQILGQKVEFLVSFYNNEISEKSEIFDDQFSVERPDGSNFTLKIRSTKLEDSAMYFCASRADSNEQFFGPGTRLTVL.

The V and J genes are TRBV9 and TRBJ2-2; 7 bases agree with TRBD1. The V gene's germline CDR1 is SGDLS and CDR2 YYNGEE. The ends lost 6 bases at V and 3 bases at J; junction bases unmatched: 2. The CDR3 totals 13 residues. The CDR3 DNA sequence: TGTGCCAGCACCCAGGGGGACACCGGGGAGCTGTTTTTT. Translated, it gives CASTQGDTGELFF.

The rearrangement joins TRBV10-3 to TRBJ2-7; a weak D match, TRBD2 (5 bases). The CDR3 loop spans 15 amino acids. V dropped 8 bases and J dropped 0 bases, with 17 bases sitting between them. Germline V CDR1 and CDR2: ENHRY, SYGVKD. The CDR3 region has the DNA TGTGCCATCGCCTGGACGGAGGATATCTCCTACGAGCAGTACTTC. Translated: CAIAWTEDISYEQYF.

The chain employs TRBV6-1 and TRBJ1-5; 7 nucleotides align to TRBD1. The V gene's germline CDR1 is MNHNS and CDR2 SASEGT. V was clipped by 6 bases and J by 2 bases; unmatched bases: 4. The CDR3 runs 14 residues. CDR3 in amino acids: CASSAGTGNQPQHF. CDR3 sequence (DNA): TGTGCCAGCAGCGCCGGGACAGGCAATCAGCCCCAGCATTTT.

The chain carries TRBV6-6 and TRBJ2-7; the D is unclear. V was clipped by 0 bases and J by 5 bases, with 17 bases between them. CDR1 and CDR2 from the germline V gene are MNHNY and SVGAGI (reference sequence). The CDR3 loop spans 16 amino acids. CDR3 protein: CASSYSAATTGHEQYF. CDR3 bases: TGTGCCAGCAGTTACTCTGCAGCCACGACCGGGCACGAGCAGTACTTC.

This chain's CDR3 is CASSGTSLGEQFF. The CDR3 nucleotides read TGCGCCAGCAGTGGGACTAGCCTCGGTGAGCAGTTCTTC. The chain is built from TRBV10-2 and TRBJ2-1; the match to TRBD2 covers 8 bases. The CDR3 is 13 residues long. Germline values: CDR1 WSHSY, CDR2 SAAADI. J was trimmed by 9 bases and V by 4 bases; bases with no gene match: 5.

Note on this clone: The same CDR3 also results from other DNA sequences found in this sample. In DNA, the CDR3 is TGTGCCAGCAGCTTGGTAGGGACTAGCGGTGGTTACGAGCAGTACTTC. This codes for CASSLVGTSGGYEQYF. This chain joins TRBV5-4 and TRBJ2-7; 11 bases are shared with TRBD2. This CDR3 comprises 16 residues. V trimming: 0 bases; J trimming: 4 bases; junction bases outside the gene matches: 6. The germline V gene encodes CDR1 SGHNT and CDR2 YYREEE (reference sequence).

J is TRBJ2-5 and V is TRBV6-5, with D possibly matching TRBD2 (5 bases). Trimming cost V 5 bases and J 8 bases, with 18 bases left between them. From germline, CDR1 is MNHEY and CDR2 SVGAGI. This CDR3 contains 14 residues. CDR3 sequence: CASSPPGSPGTQYF. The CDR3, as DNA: TGTGCCAGCAGTCCCCCGGGGTCGCCGGGAACCCAGTACTTC.